This T cell receptor beta chain was captured by sequencing in a study of CD8 T cells in ankylosing spondylitis. Overall study results and limits: One TCR beta motif, made up of eight or nine highly homologous variants, appeared characteristic of ankylosing spondylitis blood. Matched synovial fluid from ankylosing spondylitis patients was reported to be enriched for disease-linked clones.

This clonotype came up many times. Its antigen is not known. Quantitative molecular-barcoded 5'-RACE generated the TCR beta libraries. TCRdb used MiXCR to reprocess the 5' RACE reads, holding one entry per CDR3 protein. Of approximately 520,000 distinct CDR3 sequences listed, 5.3% were seen once; the top ten hold 3% to 4%. Sequenced sample: blood, either unsorted or a sorted T cell fraction (not recorded which). The TCR comes from a male donor with ankylosing spondylitis.

DNA for the CDR3: TGTGCCAGCAGCAAATCGCTATGGGCCGGACAGCATTTT. This translates into CASSKSLWAGQHF. The V call is TRBV7-6, the J call TRBJ1-5; no definite D call. This CDR3 comprises 13 residues. The V end lost 5 bases, the J end lost 13 bases, and 18 bases lay between the germline ends. From germline, CDR1 is SGHVS and CDR2 FNYEAQ.